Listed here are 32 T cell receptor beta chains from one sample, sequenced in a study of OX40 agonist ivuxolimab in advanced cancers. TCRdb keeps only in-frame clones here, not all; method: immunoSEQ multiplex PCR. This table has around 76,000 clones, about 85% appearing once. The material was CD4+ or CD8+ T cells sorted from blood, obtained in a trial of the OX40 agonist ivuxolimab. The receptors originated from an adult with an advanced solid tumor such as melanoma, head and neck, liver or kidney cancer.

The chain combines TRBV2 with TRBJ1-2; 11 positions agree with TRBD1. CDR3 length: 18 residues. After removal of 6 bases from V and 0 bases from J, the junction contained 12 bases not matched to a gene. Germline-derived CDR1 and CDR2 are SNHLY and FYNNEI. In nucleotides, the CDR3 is TGTGCCAGCAGGGGCGACCGGGACAGGGGGTCCTCTAACTATGGCTACACCTTC. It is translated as CASRGDRDRGSSNYGYTF.

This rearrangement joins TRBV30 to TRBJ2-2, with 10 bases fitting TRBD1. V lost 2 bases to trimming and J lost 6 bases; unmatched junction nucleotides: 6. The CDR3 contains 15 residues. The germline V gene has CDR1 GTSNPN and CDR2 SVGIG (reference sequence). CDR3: CAWSPGGTGAGELFF. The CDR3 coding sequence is TGTGCCTGGAGTCCCGGGGGGACAGGGGCCGGGGAGCTGTTTTTT.

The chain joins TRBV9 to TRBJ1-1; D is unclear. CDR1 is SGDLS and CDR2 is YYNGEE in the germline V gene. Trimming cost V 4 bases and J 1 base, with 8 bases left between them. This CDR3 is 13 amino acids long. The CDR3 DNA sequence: TGTGCCAGCAGCCCCCCAAGGAACACTGAAGCTTTCTTT. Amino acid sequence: CASSPPRNTEAFF.

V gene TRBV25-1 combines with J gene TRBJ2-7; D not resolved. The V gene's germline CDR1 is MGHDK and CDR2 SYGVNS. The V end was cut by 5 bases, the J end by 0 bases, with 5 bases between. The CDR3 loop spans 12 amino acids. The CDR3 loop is CASSRGSYEQYF. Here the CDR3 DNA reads TGTGCCAGCAGTAGAGGCTCCTACGAGCAGTACTTC.

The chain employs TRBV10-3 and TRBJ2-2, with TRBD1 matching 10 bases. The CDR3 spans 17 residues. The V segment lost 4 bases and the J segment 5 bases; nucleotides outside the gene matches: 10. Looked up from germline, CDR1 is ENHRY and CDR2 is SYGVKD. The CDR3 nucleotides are TGTGCCATCAGTGGACAGGGGGCAGAAGGATTAACCGGGGAGCTGTTTTTT. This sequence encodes CAISGQGAEGLTGELFF.

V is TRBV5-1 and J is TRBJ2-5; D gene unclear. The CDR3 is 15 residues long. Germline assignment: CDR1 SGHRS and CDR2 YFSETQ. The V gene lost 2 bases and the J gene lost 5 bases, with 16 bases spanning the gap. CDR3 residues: CASSLIWSEGETQYF. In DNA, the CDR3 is TGCGCCAGCAGCTTAATCTGGTCGGAAGGGGAGACCCAGTACTTC.

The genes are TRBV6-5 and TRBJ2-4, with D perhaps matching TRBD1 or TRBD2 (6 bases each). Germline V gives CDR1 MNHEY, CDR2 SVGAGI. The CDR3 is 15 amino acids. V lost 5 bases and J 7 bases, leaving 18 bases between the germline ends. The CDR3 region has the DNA TGTGCCAGCAGTCCAATCGGGATAGGGGGGAACATTCAGTACTTC. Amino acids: CASSPIGIGGNIQYF.

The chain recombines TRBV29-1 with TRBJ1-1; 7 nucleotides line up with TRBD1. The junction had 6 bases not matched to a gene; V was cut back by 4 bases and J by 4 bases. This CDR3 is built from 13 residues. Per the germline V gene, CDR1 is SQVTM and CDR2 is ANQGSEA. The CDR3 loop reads CSVGDRAGTEAFF. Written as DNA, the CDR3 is TGCAGCGTTGGTGACAGGGCAGGCACTGAAGCTTTCTTT.

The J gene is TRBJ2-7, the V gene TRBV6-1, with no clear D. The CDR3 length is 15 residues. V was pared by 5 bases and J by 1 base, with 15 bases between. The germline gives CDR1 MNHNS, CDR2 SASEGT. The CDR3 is CASSSLGFQSYEQYF. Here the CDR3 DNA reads TGTGCCAGCAGTTCCCTCGGATTTCAATCCTACGAGCAGTACTTC.

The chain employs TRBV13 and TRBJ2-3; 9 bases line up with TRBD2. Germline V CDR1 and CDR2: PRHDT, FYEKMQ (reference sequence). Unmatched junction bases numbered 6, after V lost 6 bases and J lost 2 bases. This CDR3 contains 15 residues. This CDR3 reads CASSPGLAVTDTQYF. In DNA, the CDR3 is TGTGCCAGCAGTCCGGGACTAGCAGTCACAGATACGCAGTATTTT.

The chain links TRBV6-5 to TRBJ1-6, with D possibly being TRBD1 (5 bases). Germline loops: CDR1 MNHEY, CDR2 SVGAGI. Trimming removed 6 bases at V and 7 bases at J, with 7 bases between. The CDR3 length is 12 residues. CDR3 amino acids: CASRAGNSPLHF. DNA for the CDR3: TGTGCCAGCAGGGCAGGGAATTCACCCCTCCACTTT.

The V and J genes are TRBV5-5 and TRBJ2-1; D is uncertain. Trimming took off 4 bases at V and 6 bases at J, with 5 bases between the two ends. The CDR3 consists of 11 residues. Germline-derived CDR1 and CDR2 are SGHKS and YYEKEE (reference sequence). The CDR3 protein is CASSASNEQFF. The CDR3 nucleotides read TGTGCCAGCAGCGCGTCCAATGAGCAGTTCTTC.

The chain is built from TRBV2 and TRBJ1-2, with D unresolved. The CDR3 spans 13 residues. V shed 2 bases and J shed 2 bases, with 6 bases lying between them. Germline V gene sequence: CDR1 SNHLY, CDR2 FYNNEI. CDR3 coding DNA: TGTGCCAGCAGTGAATACAGAAACTATGGCTACACCTTC. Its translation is CASSEYRNYGYTF.

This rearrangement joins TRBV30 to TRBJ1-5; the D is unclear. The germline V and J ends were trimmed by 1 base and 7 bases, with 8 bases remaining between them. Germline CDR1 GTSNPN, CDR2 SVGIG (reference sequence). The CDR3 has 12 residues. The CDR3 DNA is TGTGCCTGGAGTGCCCCCCCCCAGCCCCAGCATTTT. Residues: CAWSAPPQPQHF.

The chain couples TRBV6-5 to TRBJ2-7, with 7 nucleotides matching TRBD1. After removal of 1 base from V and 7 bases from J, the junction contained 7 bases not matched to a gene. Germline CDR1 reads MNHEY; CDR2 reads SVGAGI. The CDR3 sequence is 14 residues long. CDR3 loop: CASSYWGQSLEQYF. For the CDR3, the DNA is TGTGCCAGCAGTTACTGGGGACAGTCCTTGGAGCAGTACTTC.

CDR3 amino acids: CASSVQGFYEQYF. Here the CDR3 DNA reads TGTGCCAGCAGTGTTCAGGGTTTTTACGAGCAGTACTTC. This chain joins TRBV2 and TRBJ2-7; a weak D match, TRBD1 (5 bases). Germline V CDR1 and CDR2: SNHLY, FYNNEI. The germline V and J ends were trimmed by 4 bases and 4 bases, with 11 bases remaining between them. The CDR3 consists of 13 residues.

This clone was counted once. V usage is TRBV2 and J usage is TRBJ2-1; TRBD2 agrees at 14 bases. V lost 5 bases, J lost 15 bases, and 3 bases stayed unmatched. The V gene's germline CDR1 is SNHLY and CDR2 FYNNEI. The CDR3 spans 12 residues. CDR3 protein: CASSYGTSGGFF. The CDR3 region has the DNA TGTGCCAGCAGTTACGGGACTAGCGGGGGGTTCTTC.

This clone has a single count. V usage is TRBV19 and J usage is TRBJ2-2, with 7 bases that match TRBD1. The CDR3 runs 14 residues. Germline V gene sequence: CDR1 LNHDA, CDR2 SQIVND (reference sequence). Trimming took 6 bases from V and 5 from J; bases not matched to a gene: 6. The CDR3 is CASRLDRSTGELFF. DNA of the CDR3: TGTGCCAGTAGGCTGGACAGGTCAACCGGGGAGCTGTTTTTT.

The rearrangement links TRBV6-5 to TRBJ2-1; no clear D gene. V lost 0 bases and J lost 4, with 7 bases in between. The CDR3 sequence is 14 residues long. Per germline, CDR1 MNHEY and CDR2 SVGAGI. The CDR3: CASSYSAGYNEQFF. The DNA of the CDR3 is TGTGCCAGCAGTTACTCGGCCGGATACAATGAGCAGTTCTTC.

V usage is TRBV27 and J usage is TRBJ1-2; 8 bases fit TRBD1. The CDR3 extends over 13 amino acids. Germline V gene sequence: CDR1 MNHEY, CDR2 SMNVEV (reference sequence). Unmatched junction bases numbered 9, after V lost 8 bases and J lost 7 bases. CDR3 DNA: TGTGCCAGCTTGGCTGGACAGGGAGCTGGCTACACCTTC. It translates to CASLAGQGAGYTF.

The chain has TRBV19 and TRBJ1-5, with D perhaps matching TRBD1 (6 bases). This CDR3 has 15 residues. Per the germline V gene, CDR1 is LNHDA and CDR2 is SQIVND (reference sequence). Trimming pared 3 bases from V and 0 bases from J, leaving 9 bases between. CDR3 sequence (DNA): TGTGCCAGTAGTATCGGCAGGGGTAGCAATCAGCCCCAGCATTTT. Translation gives CASSIGRGSNQPQHF.

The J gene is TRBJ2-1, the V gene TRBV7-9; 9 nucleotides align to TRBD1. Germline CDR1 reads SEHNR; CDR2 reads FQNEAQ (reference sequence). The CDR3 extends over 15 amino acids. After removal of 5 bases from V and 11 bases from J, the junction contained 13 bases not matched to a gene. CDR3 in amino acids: CASSPWTGVPLKQFF. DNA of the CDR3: TGTGCCAGCAGCCCCTGGACAGGGGTCCCCTTAAAGCAGTTCTTC.

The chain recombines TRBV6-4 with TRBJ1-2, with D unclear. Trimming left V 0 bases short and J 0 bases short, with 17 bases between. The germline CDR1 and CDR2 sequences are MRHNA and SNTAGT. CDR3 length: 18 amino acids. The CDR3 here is CASSDSGQLHTANYGYTF. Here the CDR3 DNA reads TGTGCCAGCAGTGACTCAGGGCAGCTTCACACAGCTAACTATGGCTACACCTTC.

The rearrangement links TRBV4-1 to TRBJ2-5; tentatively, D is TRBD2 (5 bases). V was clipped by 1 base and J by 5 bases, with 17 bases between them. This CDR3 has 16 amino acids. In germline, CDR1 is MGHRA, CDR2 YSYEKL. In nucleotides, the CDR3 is TGCGCCAGCAGCCAAGCCCTTCCTATTCCGGGGGAGACCCAGTACTTC. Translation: CASSQALPIPGETQYF.

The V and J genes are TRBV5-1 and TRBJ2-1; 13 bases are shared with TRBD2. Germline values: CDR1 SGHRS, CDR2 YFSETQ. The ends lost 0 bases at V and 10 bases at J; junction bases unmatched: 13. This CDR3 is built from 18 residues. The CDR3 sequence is CASSLEEGLAGSRKEQFF. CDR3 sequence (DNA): TGCGCCAGCAGCTTGGAGGAGGGACTAGCGGGAAGTAGAAAGGAGCAGTTCTTC.

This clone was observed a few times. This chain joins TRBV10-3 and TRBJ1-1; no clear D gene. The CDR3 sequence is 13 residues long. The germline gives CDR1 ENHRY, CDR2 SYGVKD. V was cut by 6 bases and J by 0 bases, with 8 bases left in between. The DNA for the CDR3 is TGTGCCATCAGGGACCGTATGAACACTGAAGCTTTCTTT. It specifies CAIRDRMNTEAFF.

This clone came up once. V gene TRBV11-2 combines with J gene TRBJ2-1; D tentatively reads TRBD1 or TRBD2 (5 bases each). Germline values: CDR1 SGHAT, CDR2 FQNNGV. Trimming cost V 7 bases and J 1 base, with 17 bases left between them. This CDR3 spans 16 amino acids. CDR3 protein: CASTQRGGWSYNEQFF. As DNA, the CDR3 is TGTGCCAGCACTCAAAGGGGCGGGTGGTCCTACAATGAGCAGTTCTTC.

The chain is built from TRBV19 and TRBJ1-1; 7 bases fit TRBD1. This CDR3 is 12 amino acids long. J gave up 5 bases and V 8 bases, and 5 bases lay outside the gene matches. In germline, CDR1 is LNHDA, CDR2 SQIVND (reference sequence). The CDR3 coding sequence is TGTGCCAGTGACAGGGTCGGAACTGAAGCTTTCTTT. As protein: CASDRVGTEAFF.

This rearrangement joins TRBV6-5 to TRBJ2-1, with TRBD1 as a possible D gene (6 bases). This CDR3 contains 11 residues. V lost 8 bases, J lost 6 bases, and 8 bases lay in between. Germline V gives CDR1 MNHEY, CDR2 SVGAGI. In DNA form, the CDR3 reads TGTGCCAGCGGACAGTTCAATGAGCAGTTCTTC. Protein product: CASGQFNEQFF.

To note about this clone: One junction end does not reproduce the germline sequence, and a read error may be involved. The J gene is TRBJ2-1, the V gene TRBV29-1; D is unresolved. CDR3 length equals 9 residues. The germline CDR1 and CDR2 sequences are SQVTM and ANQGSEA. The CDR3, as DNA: TGCAGCGTTGACAACGAGCAGTTCTTC. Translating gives CSVDNEQFF.

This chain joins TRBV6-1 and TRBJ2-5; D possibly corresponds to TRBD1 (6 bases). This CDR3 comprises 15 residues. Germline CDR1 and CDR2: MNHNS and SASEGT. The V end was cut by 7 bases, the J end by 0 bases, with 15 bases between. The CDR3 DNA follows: TGTGCCAGCAACAGTGACGGGACACACCAAGAGACCCAGTACTTC. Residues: CASNSDGTHQETQYF.

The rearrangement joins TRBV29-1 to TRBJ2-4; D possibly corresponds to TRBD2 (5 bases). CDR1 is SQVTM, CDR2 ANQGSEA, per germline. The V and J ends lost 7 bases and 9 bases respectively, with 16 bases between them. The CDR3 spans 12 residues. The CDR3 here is CSGSKREGIQYF. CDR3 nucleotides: TGCAGCGGCAGCAAACGGGAAGGCATTCAGTACTTC.